The 16 T cell receptor beta chains given below trace back to one sample, sequenced in a study of human T cells and chemical hapten exposure. MiXCR, applied by TCRdb to the RACE reads, yields one record per CDR3 protein. The sample records over 300,000 distinct CDR3 sequences, approximately 5.1% being singletons. Time point here: pre-sensitization, week 0. The treatment denotes: therapeutic diphenylcyclopropenone sensitization with weekly scalp DPC. The sample in question was whole blood, obtained in connection with sensitization to the hapten diphenylcyclopropenone (DPC). The receptors derive from a woman aged 50 to 60 with alopecia areata. Some clones in this sample may be carry-over from other donors' samples.

The chain recombines TRBV7-2 with TRBJ2-3; the match to TRBD2 covers 7 bases. The CDR3 is made up of 14 amino acids. CDR1 and CDR2 from the germline V gene are SGHTA and FQGNSA. V was clipped by 3 bases and J by 7 bases; unmatched bases: 7. This CDR3 reads CASSFAGVKNTQYF. The CDR3 DNA follows: TGTGCCAGCAGCTTCGCGGGAGTGAAAAATACGCAGTATTTT.

There are many counts of this clonotype. The V gene is TRBV4-3, the J gene TRBJ2-7, with D maybe TRBD1 (6 bases). The CDR3 sequence is 15 residues long. Germline V gene lookup returns CDR1 LGHNA and CDR2 YSLEER. Trimming removed 5 bases from V and 0 bases from J, with 14 bases in between. The CDR3 loop reads CASSLDRSSSYEQYF. CDR3 DNA: TGCGCCAGCAGCTTAGACAGGTCTAGCTCCTACGAGCAGTACTTC.

This clonotype was counted ten times or more. This sequence joins TRBV7-2 and TRBJ1-2, with D perhaps TRBD1 (5 bases). Trimming pared 1 base from V and 2 bases from J, leaving 23 bases between. The CDR3 covers 19 residues. Germline V gene sequence: CDR1 SGHTA, CDR2 FQGNSA. DNA for the CDR3: TGTGCCAGCAGCTTAGTTCCGGGGCGACGTAGCCTTGCCAACTATGGCTACACCTTC. The encoded protein is CASSLVPGRRSLANYGYTF.

This clonotype was counted at least ten times. The chain uses TRBV6-5 and TRBJ2-3; the match to TRBD2 covers 10 bases. The germline gives CDR1 MNHEY, CDR2 SVGAGI. CDR3 length equals 16 residues. The V gene end was trimmed by 2 bases and the J gene end by 5 bases; junction bases not matched to a gene: 7. The CDR3 reads CASSYRLKREGDTQYF. As DNA, the CDR3 is TGTGCCAGCAGTTACAGATTAAAGCGGGAGGGAGATACGCAGTATTTT.

This clonotype was seen a few times. The rearrangement uses TRBV6-1 and TRBJ1-1, with TRBD1 matching over 9 bases. Looked up from germline, CDR1 is MNHNS and CDR2 is SASEGT. The CDR3 is 12 amino acids. The V segment lost 7 bases and the J segment 6 bases; nucleotides outside the gene matches: 3. DNA for the CDR3: TGTGCCAGCACCCGGGACAGGGCTGAAGCTTTCTTT. Its translation: CASTRDRAEAFF.

This clonotype was detected only a few times. This chain joins TRBV2 and TRBJ1-2, with D possibly TRBD1 on 6 matching bases. The CDR3 is made up of 15 amino acids. With 8 bases removed from V and 3 bases from J, the gap between germline ends came to 19 bases. Germline V CDR1 and CDR2: SNHLY, FYNNEI. The CDR3 protein is CASAGMMEGDYGYTF. The CDR3 DNA sequence: TGTGCCAGCGCTGGTATGATGGAGGGGGACTATGGCTACACCTTC.

The chain recombines TRBV29-1 with TRBJ2-7, with D possibly being TRBD1 (7 bases). Per the germline V gene, CDR1 is SQVTM and CDR2 is ANQGSEA. CDR3 length: 15 residues. With 4 bases removed from V and 2 bases from J, the gap between germline ends came to 18 bases. The CDR3 coding sequence is TGCAGCGTTGGGGGGGCTGGACAGGATCCCTACGAGCAGTACTTC. Encoded protein: CSVGGAGQDPYEQYF.

This clonotype was observed at least ten times. The genes are TRBV27 and TRBJ2-7; 7 positions match TRBD2. Germline V gives CDR1 MNHEY, CDR2 SMNVEV (reference sequence). J lost 2 bases, V lost 6 bases, and 10 bases had no gene match. The CDR3 loop spans 15 amino acids. The CDR3 protein is CASRLGASGAYEQYF. CDR3 in DNA: TGTGCCAGCAGGCTCGGGGCTAGCGGTGCCTACGAGCAGTACTTC.

This clonotype was counted between two and nine times. This chain joins TRBV5-4 and TRBJ2-3, with 7 bases matching TRBD2. The germline CDR1 and CDR2 sequences are SGHNT and YYREEE (reference sequence). The ends lost 4 bases at V and 4 bases at J; junction bases unmatched: 9. CDR3 size: 15 residues. CDR3: CASSRERDRPDTQYF. The CDR3 DNA reads TGTGCCAGCAGCAGGGAGCGGGACCGCCCAGATACGCAGTATTTT.

This clonotype appeared a few times. The chain combines TRBV7-9 with TRBJ2-1; D may be TRBD1 or TRBD2 (5 bases each). The CDR3 spans 15 residues. CDR1 and CDR2 (germline): SEHNR, FQNEAQ (reference sequence). The ends were cut back, 4 bases at V and 7 bases at J, with 17 bases in the middle. CDR3 nucleotide sequence: TGTGCCAGCAGCTCACGACTGGGAGAGGGGAATGAGCAGTTCTTC. Its protein product is CASSSRLGEGNEQFF.

This clonotype was seen ten or more times. This rearrangement joins TRBV7-8 to TRBJ1-4, with 7 nucleotides matching TRBD1. Germline CDR1 reads SGHVS; CDR2 reads FQNEAQ. The CDR3 has 15 amino acids. Germline trimming cut 0 bases from V and 4 bases from J; bases unmatched to any gene: 2. CDR3 region: CASSLAGGFNEKLFF. CDR3 nucleotide sequence: TGTGCCAGCAGCTTAGCAGGGGGCTTTAATGAAAAACTGTTTTTT.

This clonotype was picked up a small number of times. This chain joins TRBV3-1 and TRBJ1-4; a possible D gene is TRBD1 (5 bases). V was cut by 4 bases and J by 11 bases, with 8 bases left in between. CDR1 is LGHDT and CDR2 is YNNKEL in the germline V gene (reference sequence). The CDR3 sequence is 11 residues long. CDR3: CASSLGDKLFF. CDR3 bases: TGTGCCAGCAGCCTTGGGGACAAACTGTTTTTT.

The chain carries TRBV14 and TRBJ1-4; maybe TRBD1 (6 bases). Germline lookup yields CDR1 SGHDN and CDR2 FVKESK. The CDR3 spans 15 residues. The V gene lost 0 bases and the J gene lost 7 bases, with 12 bases spanning the gap. The chain's CDR3 is CASSQDRGALEKLFF. The CDR3 nucleotides read TGTGCCAGCAGCCAAGATCGGGGGGCACTTGAAAAACTGTTTTTT.

The sample holds many counts of this clonotype. This rearrangement joins TRBV20-1 to TRBJ2-7; 12 bases are a match to TRBD1. This CDR3 region has 14 residues. Germline CDR1 reads DFQATT; CDR2 reads SNEGSKA (reference sequence). V was pared by 2 bases and J by 4 bases, with 3 bases of the junction left unmatched. This chain's CDR3 is CSARRGQGAYEQYF. CDR3 DNA sequence: TGCAGTGCTAGACGGGGACAGGGGGCTTACGAGCAGTACTTC.

Many counts were recorded for this clonotype. V is TRBV7-2 and J is TRBJ2-3; 8 bases are shared with TRBD2. Germline CDR1 reads SGHTA; CDR2 reads FQGNSA. Trimming took 1 base from V and 4 from J; bases not matched to a gene: 4. CDR3 size: 15 residues. CDR3 DNA: TGTGCCAGCAGCTTAGACGGGAGGGTAGCAGATACGCAGTATTTT. Protein product: CASSLDGRVADTQYF.

This clonotype occurred a few times. The V gene is TRBV7-8, the J gene TRBJ1-2; no firm D call. V was pared by 1 base and J by 4 bases, with 16 bases between. The CDR3 spans 16 residues. Germline values: CDR1 SGHVS, CDR2 FQNEAQ. In nucleotides, the CDR3 is TGTGCCAGCAGCTTAGTAACAGCTGTAAAGGGCTATGGCTACACCTTC. Translated, it gives CASSLVTAVKGYGYTF.